The present T cell receptor beta chain was sequenced within a study of blood T cells in healthy people across ages. The study, taken as a whole, reports: Reliance upon unsorted PBMCs precluded definitive naive versus antigen-experienced comparison.

A second PCR of about 7 to 11 cycles used a sample-barcoded 5' primer and a J-beta primer mix. TCRdb re-called the 5' RACE reads with MiXCR, one entry per CDR3 protein. The profile shows about 720,000 distinct CDR3 sequences, roughly 25% of them singletons. Regarding this clonotype: Its antigen is unidentified.

The CDR3 contains 16 residues. Germline V gene lookup returns CDR1 SGHDN and CDR2 FVKESK. Losses at the gene ends were 2 bases for V and 4 bases for J; bases not matched to a gene: 2. Per-sample yields of isolated PBMCs were at least 6 million. This sample also belongs to another study, concerning T cells of mothers and their children. Per that study: Reads obtained per mother exceeded 8.5 million TCR beta CDR3 reads, with roughly 3 million obtained per child. Detection of persistent microchimeric T cell clones did not occur.

The sample comprised blood. This clonotype was obtained from a boy aged 10-17 years in good health. V gene TRBV14 combines with J gene TRBJ2-1; TRBD2 matches at 13 bases. The CDR3 region is CASSQLLAGGYNEQFF. The CDR3 bases are TGTGCCAGCAGCCAACTACTAGCGGGGGGGTACAATGAGCAGTTCTTC.